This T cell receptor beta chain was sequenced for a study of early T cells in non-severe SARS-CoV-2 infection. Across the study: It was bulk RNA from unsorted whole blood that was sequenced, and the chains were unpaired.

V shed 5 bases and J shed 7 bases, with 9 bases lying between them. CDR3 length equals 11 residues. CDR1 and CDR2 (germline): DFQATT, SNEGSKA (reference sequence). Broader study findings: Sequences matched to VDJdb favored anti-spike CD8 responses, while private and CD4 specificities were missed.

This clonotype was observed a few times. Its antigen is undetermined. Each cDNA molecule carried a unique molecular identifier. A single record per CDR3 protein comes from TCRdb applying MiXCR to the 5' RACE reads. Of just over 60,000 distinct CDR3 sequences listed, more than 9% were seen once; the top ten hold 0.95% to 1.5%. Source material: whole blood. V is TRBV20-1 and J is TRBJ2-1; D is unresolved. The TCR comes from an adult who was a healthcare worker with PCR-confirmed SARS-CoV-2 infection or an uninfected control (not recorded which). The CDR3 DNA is TGCAGTGCTTACAAACAGAATGAGCAGTTCTTC. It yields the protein CSAYKQNEQFF.